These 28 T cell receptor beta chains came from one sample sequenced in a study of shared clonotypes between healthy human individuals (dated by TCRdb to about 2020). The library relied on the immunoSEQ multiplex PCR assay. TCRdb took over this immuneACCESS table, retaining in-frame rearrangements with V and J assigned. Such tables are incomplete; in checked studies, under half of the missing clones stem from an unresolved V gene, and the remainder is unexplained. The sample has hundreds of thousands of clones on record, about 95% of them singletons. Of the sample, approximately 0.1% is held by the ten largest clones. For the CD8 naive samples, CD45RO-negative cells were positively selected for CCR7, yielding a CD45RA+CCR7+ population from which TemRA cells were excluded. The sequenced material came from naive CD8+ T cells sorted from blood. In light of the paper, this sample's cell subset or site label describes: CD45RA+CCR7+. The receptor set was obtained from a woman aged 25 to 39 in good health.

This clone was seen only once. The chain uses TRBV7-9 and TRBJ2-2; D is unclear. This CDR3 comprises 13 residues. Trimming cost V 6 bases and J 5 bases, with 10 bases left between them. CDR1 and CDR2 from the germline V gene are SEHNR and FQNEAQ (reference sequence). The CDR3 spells CASREARTGELFF. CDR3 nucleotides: TGTGCCAGCAGAGAGGCGCGGACCGGGGAGCTGTTTTTT. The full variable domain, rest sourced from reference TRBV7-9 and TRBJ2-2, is DTGVSQNPRHKITKRGQNVTFRCDPISEHNRLYWYRQTLGQGPEFLTYFQNEAQLEKSRLLSDRFSAERPKGSFSTLEIQRTEQGDSAMYLCASREARTGELFFGEGSRLTVL.

In DNA, the CDR3 is TGTGCCAGCGAACGCGGGACAGGGGTTTTATCCACTAATGAAAAACTGTTTTTT. Its translation is CASERGTGVLSTNEKLFF. J is TRBJ1-4 and V is TRBV2; 10 bases are a match to TRBD1. CDR1 and CDR2 from the germline V gene are SNHLY and FYNNEI. V lost 8 bases, J lost 2 bases, and 14 bases stayed unmatched. CDR3 length: 18 residues.

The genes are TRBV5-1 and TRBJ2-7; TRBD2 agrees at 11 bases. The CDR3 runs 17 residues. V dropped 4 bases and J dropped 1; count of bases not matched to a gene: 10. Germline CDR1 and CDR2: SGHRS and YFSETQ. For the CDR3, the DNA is TGCGCCAGCAGCGCACTGGGACTAGCGGACCCTTCCTACGAGCAGTACTTC. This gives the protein CASSALGLADPSYEQYF.

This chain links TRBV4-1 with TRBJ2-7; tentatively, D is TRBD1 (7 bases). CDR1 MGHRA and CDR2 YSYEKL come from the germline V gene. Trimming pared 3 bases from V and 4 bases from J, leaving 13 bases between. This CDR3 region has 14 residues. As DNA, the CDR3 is TGCGCCAGCAGCCACTCTCAGGGGGGTTACGAGCAGTACTTC. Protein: CASSHSQGGYEQYF.

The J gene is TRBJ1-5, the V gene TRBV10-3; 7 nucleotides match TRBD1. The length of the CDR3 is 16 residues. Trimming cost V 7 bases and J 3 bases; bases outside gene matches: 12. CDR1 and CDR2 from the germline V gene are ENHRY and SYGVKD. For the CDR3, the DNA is TGTGCCATCATTCGACAGGGACGGGGGGTCAATCAGCCCCAGCATTTT. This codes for CAIIRQGRGVNQPQHF.

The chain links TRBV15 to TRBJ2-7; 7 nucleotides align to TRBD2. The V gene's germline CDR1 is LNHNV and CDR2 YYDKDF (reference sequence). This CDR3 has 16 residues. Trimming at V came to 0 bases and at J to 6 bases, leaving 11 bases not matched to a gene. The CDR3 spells CATSREGVRESIEQYF. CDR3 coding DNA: TGTGCCACCAGCAGAGAGGGGGTGCGGGAGAGTATCGAGCAGTACTTC.

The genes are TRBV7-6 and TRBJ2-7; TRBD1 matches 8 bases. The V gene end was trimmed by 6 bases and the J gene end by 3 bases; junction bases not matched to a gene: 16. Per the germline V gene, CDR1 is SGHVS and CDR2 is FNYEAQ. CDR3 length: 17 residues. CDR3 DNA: TGTGCCAGCAGTTCCCATCCCGGACAGGGAAGTGGCTACGAGCAGTACTTC. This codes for CASSSHPGQGSGYEQYF.

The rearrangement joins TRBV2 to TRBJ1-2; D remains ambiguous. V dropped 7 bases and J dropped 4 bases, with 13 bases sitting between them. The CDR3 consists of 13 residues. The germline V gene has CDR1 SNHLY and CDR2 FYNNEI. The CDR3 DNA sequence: TGTGCCAGCACCGGACCGATCCGCTATGGCTACACCTTC. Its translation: CASTGPIRYGYTF. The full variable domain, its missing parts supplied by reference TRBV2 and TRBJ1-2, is EPEVTQTPSHQVTQMGQEVILRCVPISNHLYFYWYRQILGQKVEFLVSFYNNEISEKSEIFDDQFSVERPDGSNFTLKIRSTKLEDSAMYFCASTGPIRYGYTFGSGTRLTVV.

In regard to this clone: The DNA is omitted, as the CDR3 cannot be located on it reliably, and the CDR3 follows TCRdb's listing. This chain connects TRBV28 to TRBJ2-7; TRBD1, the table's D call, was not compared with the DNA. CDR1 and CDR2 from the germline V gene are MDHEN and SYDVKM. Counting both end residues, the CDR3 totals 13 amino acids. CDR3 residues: CASISLDSYEQYF.

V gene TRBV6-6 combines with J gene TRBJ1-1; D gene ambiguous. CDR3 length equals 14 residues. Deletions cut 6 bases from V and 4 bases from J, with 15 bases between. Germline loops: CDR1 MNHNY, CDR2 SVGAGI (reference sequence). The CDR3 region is CASSRFEGVTEAFF. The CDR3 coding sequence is TGTGCCAGCAGCCGGTTTGAGGGAGTCACTGAAGCTTTCTTT.

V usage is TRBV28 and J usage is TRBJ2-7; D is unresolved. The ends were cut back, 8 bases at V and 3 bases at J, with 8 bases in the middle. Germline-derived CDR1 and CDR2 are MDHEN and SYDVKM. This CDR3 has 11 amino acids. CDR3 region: CASGIDYEQYF. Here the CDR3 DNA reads TGTGCCAGCGGGATAGACTACGAGCAGTACTTC.

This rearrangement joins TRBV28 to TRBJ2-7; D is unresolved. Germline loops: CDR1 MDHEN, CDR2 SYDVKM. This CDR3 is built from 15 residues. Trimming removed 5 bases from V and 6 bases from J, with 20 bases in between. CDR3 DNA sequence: TGTGCCAGCAGTCTGGGATTGAGGAACGGTGGCGAGCAGTACTTC. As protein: CASSLGLRNGGEQYF.

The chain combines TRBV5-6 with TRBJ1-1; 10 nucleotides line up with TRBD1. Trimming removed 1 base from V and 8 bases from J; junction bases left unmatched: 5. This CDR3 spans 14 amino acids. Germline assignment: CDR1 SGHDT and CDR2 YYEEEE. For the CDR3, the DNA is TGTGCCAGCAGCTTGATGGGGACAGGGGTGGAAGCTTTCTTT. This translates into CASSLMGTGVEAFF.

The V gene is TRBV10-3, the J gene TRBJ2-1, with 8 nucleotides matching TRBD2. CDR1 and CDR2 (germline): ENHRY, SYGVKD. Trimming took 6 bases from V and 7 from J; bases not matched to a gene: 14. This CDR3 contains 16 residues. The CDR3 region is CAISYGERERRNEQFF. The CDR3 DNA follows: TGTGCCATCAGCTACGGGGAGCGGGAGAGACGGAATGAGCAGTTCTTC.

Here the CDR3 DNA reads TGTGCCCGTCGGAGACCGACTACCTACGAGCAGTACTTC. Its protein is CARRRPTTYEQYF. The V and J genes are TRBV2 and TRBJ2-7; a possible D gene is TRBD2 (5 bases). V was trimmed by 11 bases and J by 2 bases, leaving 16 bases between them. Germline values: CDR1 SNHLY, CDR2 FYNNEI. The CDR3 consists of 13 residues.

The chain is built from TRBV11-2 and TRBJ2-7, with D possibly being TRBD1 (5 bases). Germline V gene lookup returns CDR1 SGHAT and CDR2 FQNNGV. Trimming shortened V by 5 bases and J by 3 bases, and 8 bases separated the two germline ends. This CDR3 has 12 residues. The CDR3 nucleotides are TGTGCCAGCAGCCCGACAGACTACGAGCAGTACTTC. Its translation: CASSPTDYEQYF.

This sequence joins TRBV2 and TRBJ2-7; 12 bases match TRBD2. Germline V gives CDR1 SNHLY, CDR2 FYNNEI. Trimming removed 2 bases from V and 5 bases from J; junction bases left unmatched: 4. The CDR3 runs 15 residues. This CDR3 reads CASSESLAGGHEQYF. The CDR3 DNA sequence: TGTGCCAGCAGTGAATCTCTAGCGGGAGGGCACGAGCAGTACTTC.

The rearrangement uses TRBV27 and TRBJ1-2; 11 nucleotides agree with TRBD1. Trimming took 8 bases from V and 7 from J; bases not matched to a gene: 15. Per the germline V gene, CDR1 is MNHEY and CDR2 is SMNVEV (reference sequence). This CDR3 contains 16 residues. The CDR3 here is CASGVRGGQGAGGYTF. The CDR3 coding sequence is TGTGCCAGCGGGGTGCGAGGAGGACAGGGGGCGGGTGGCTACACCTTC.

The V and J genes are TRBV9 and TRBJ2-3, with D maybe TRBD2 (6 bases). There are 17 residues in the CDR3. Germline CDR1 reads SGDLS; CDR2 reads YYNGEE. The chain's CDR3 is CGEGSGLTNLSTDTQYF. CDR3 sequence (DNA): TGTGGCGAGGGGTCGGGACTCACCAACCTTAGCACAGATACGCAGTATTTT.

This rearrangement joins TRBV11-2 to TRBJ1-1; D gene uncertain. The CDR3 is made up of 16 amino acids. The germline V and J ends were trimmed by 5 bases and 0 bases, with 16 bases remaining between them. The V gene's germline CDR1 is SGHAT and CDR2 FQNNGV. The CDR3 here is CASSRPRTALNTEAFF. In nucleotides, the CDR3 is TGTGCCAGCAGCCGCCCCCGGACGGCCCTGAACACTGAAGCTTTCTTT.

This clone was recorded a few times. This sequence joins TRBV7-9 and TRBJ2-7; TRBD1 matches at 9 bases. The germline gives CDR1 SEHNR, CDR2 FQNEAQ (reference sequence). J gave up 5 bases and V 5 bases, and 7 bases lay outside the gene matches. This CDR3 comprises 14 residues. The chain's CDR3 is CASSEWDRVDEQYF. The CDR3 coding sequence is TGTGCCAGCAGCGAGTGGGACAGGGTAGACGAGCAGTACTTC.

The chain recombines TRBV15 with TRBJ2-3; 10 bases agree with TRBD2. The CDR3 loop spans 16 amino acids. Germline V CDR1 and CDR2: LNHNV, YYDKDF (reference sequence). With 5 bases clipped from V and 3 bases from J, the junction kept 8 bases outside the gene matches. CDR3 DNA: TGTGCCACCAGCGCCGAACTAGCGGGGATAACAGATACGCAGTATTTT. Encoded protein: CATSAELAGITDTQYF.

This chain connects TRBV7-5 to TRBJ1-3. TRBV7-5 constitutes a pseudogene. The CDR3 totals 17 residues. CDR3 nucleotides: TGTGTCAGAAGCTTGACCGGGAGCTCCAGCTCTGGAAACACCATATATTTT. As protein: CVRSLTGSSSSGNTIYF.

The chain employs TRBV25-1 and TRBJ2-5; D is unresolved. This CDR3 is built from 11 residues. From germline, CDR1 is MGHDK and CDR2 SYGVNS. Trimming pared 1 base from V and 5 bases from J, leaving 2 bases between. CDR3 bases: TGTGCCAGCAGTGAATTGGAGACCCAGTACTTC. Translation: CASSELETQYF.

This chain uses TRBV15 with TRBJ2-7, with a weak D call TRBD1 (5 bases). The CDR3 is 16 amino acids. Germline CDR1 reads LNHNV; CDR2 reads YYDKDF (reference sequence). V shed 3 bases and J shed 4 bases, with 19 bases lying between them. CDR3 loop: CATSRDMGQGLYEQYF. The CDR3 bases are TGTGCCACCAGCAGGGACATGGGCCAAGGGTTGTACGAGCAGTACTTC.

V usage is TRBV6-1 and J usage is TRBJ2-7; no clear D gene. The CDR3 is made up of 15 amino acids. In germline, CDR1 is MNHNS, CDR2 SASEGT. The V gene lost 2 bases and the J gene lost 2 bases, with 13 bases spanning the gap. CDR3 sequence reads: CASSEKAAPPYEQYF. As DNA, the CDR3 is TGTGCCAGCAGTGAAAAAGCAGCACCCCCCTACGAGCAGTACTTC.

This CDR3 reads CATLQGTGYEQYF. Here the CDR3 DNA reads TGTGCCACTCTACAGGGGACTGGCTACGAGCAGTACTTC. The rearrangement links TRBV10-3 to TRBJ2-7; maybe TRBD1 (7 bases). The CDR3 is 13 residues long. V lost 10 bases, J lost 3 bases, and 16 bases lay in between. Germline V gene lookup returns CDR1 ENHRY and CDR2 SYGVKD.

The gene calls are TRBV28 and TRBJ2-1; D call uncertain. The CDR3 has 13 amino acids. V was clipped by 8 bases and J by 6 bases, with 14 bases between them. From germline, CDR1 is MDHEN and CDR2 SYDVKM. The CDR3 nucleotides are TGTGCCAGCGGGTCCTGGGGTAGCAATGAGCAGTTCTTC. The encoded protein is CASGSWGSNEQFF.